The text below deals with one T cell receptor (beta chain). Generated by immunoSEQ multiplex PCR, the TCRdb table keeps only in-frame clones and is missing some. Of about 350,000 clones listed, roughly 86% are singletons. The sample belongs to a study of blood T cell repertoires in COVID-19. This CDR3 is 17 amino acids long. Trimming at V came to 3 bases and at J to 1 base, leaving 9 bases not matched to a gene. CDR1 and CDR2 (germline): MNHEY, SMNVEV (reference sequence). This clonotype was sampled from a man aged 25 to 45 with COVID-19, enrolled during active disease. Sequencing input: peripheral blood. The J gene is TRBJ1-5, the V gene TRBV27, with TRBD1 matching over 7 bases. The CDR3 sequence: CASSFLPTGESNQPQHF. The CDR3, as DNA: TGTGCCAGCAGTTTTCTTCCCACAGGGGAGAGCAATCAGCCCCAGCATTTT.